These T cell receptor beta chains were read from a single sample in a study of OX40 agonist ivuxolimab in advanced cancers. TCRdb keeps only in-frame clones here, not all; method: immunoSEQ multiplex PCR. This sample has approximately 52,000 clones, with around 84% found just once. Material: CD4+ or CD8+ T cells sorted from blood, obtained in a trial of the OX40 agonist ivuxolimab. These receptors were collected from an adult with an advanced solid tumor such as melanoma, head and neck, liver or kidney cancer. The CDR3 runs from the conserved cysteine through the conserved F or W. The D gene is left open where the match is weak. Rows may omit the clone size; those that give it use once, few, many or a size class.

TRBV28,TRBJ2-7,.,.,CASTSDGGPDHEQYF,TGTGCCAGCACCTCAGACGGTGGCCCTGACCACGAGCAGTACTTC
TRBV18,TRBJ1-1,TRBD1,once,CASSPETGEAFF,TGTGCCAGCTCACCCGAGACAGGGGAAGCTTTCTTT
TRBV27,TRBJ1-1,.,.,CASSLRMNTEAFF,TGTGCCAGCAGTCTAAGGATGAACACTGAAGCTTTCTTT
TRBV5-4,TRBJ1-2,TRBD1,.,CASWDSNSRKIYGYTF,TGTGCCAGCTGGGACAGCAATAGTCGAAAGATCTATGGCTACACCTTC
TRBV2,TRBJ2-4,.,.,CASSSGVDIQYF,TGTGCCAGCAGTTCGGGGGTGGACATTCAGTACTTC
TRBV2,TRBJ1-5,.,.,CASSTQGTNQPQHF,TGTGCCAGCAGTACACAGGGAACCAATCAGCCCCAGCATTTT
TRBV29-1,TRBJ1-1,.,.,CSVEGATAQNTEAFF,TGCAGCGTTGAAGGGGCGACGGCACAGAACACTGAAGCTTTCTTT
TRBV28,TRBJ1-5,TRBD1,.,CASRRGTVGQPQHF,TGTGCCAGCAGACGCGGGACAGTGGGTCAGCCCCAGCATTTT
TRBV11-2,TRBJ2-3,TRBD2,once,CASSFVREAGDTQYF,TGTGCCAGCAGCTTTGTGCGGGAGGCAGGGGATACGCAGTATTTT
TRBV19,TRBJ2-6,.,.,CASSTGAGANVLTF,TGTGCCAGTAGTACAGGGGCTGGGGCCAACGTCCTGACTTTC
TRBV5-4,TRBJ2-3,TRBD2,.,CASSLRAGGATDTQYF,TGTGCCAGCAGCTTGAGAGCGGGAGGTGCCACAGATACGCAGTATTTT
TRBV7-9,TRBJ2-3,.,.,CASSLDTEGTDTQYF,TGTGCCAGCAGCTTAGATACGGAGGGCACAGATACGCAGTATTTT
TRBV2,TRBJ2-7,TRBD1,once,CATTRDRGPGLSYEQYF,TGTGCCACCACCCGGGACAGGGGACCGGGACTTTCCTACGAGCAGTACTTC
TRBV28,TRBJ1-2,.,.,CASSLQGSGGYTF,TGTGCCAGCAGTTTACAGGGTTCAGGGGGCTACACCTTC
TRBV10-3,TRBJ1-2,.,.,CAISDNRDYGYTF,TGTGCCATCAGTGACAACAGGGACTATGGCTACACCTTC
TRBV6-1,TRBJ1-2,TRBD1,.,CASSEESTGGRNGYTF,TGTGCCAGCAGTGAAGAAAGTACAGGGGGTCGGAATGGCTACACCTTC
TRBV10-3,TRBJ2-2,.,.,CAISDVARNTGELFF,TGTGCCATCAGTGACGTCGCCAGGAACACCGGGGAGCTGTTTTTT
TRBV2,TRBJ2-4,.,.,CASSRNSGANIQYF,TGTGCCAGCAGCCGAAACTCGGGAGCAAACATTCAGTACTTC
TRBV19,TRBJ2-1,TRBD2,.,CASSERGTYNEQFF,TGTGCCAGTAGTGAGCGGGGGACATACAATGAGCAGTTCTTC
TRBV19,TRBJ2-6,.,.,CASSMPGSSGANVLTF,TGTGCCAGTAGTATGCCAGGGAGCTCTGGGGCCAACGTCCTGACTTTC
TRBV5-1,TRBJ1-6,.,.,CASSYQGPYNSPLHF,TGCGCCAGCAGCTATCAGGGACCCTATAATTCACCCCTCCACTTT
TRBV7-9,TRBJ1-3,.,.,CASSLVGSSGNTIYF,TGTGCCAGCAGCTTAGTCGGGAGCTCTGGAAACACCATATATTTT
TRBV18,TRBJ1-2,.,.,CASSPQGVGGYTF,TGTGCCAGCTCACCACAAGGAGTTGGTGGCTACACCTTC
TRBV14,TRBJ1-4,.,.,CASSPAGRMEKLFF,TGTGCCAGCAGCCCGGCAGGGCGGATGGAAAAACTGTTTTTT
TRBV5-5,TRBJ2-7,.,.,CASSSPGFYEQYF,TGTGCCAGCAGCTCTCCCGGTTTCTACGAGCAGTACTTC
TRBV5-1,TRBJ2-2,TRBD2,.,CASRRLAGPLTGELFF,TGCGCCAGCAGAAGACTAGCGGGGCCACTAACCGGGGAGCTGTTTTTT
TRBV28,TRBJ1-5,.,.,CASITSKGGGNQPQHF,TGTGCCAGCATTACTTCCAAGGGGGGCGGCAATCAGCCCCAGCATTTT
TRBV5-1,TRBJ1-4,.,.,CASSQQGGDEKLFF,TGCGCCAGCAGCCAACAGGGAGGAGATGAAAAACTGTTTTTT
TRBV18,TRBJ1-3,.,.,CASSSYREGNTIYF,TGTGCCAGCTCATCCTACAGGGAAGGAAACACCATATATTTT
TRBV4-1,TRBJ2-7,.,.,CASSPLFLAAGPFDEQYF,TGCGCCAGCAGCCCCCTCTTCCTCGCGGCAGGCCCCTTTGACGAGCAGTACTTC
TRBV5-1,TRBJ2-3,TRBD2,.,CASKGGRAPDTQYF,TGCGCCAGCAAAGGCGGGAGGGCCCCAGATACGCAGTATTTT
TRBV9,TRBJ2-1,.,.,CASSPNFNEQFF,TGTGCCAGCAGCCCCAACTTCAATGAGCAGTTCTTC
TRBV4-1,TRBJ1-3,.,.,CASSQVLGNSGNTIYF,TGCGCCAGCAGCCAAGTGTTGGGCAACTCTGGAAACACCATATATTTT
TRBV5-1,TRBJ2-3,TRBD2,.,CASSLEAGAASDTQYF,TGCGCCAGCAGCTTGGAGGCGGGAGCAGCCTCAGATACGCAGTATTTT
TRBV11-2,TRBJ2-5,.,.,CASSFSGLQETQYF,TGTGCCAGCAGCTTTAGCGGCCTCCAAGAGACCCAGTACTTC
TRBV4-2,TRBJ2-2,.,.,CASSQDRAPGELFF,TGTGCCAGCAGCCAAGATAGGGCGCCCGGGGAGCTGTTTTTT
TRBV18,TRBJ2-3,.,.,CASSPPSTVDTQYF,TGTGCCAGCTCACCACCGAGCACCGTCGATACGCAGTATTTT
TRBV19,TRBJ1-2,TRBD1,.,CASTRDRGYGYTF,TGTGCCAGTACCAGAGACAGGGGCTATGGCTACACCTTC
TRBV6-1,TRBJ2-4,.,.,CASSEIVPGNIQYF,TGTGCCAGCAGTGAAATCGTGCCCGGAAACATTCAGTACTTC
TRBV5-1,TRBJ2-7,TRBD2,.,CASSLASASGISYEQYF,TGCGCCAGCAGCTTGGCGAGTGCTAGCGGGATTTCCTACGAGCAGTACTTC
TRBV27,TRBJ2-1,.,.,CASSLLPSSASSYNEQFF,TGTGCCAGCAGTTTACTTCCCTCTAGCGCGAGCTCCTACAATGAGCAGTTCTTC
TRBV6-1,TRBJ1-5,.,.,CASSRQAIGQPQHF,TGTGCCAGCAGTAGGCAAGCGATAGGGCAGCCCCAGCATTTT
TRBV9,TRBJ2-1,.,.,CASSDGGLGQYNEQFF,TGTGCCAGCAGCGACGGCGGACTTGGACAGTACAATGAGCAGTTCTTC
TRBV9,TRBJ2-3,.,.,CASSVVGQRGTDTQYF,TGTGCCAGCAGCGTAGTTGGTCAGCGGGGCACAGATACGCAGTATTTT
TRBV5-4,TRBJ1-2,.,.,CASSRTEDYGYTF,TGTGCCAGCAGTCGTACAGAAGACTATGGCTACACCTTC
TRBV28,TRBJ1-5,.,.,CASSSPSGSGNQPQHF,TGTGCCAGCAGTTCTCCGTCGGGCTCCGGCAATCAGCCCCAGCATTTT
TRBV5-1,TRBJ2-7,TRBD2,.,CASSSSGSNSEQYF,TGCGCCAGCAGCTCTAGCGGGAGTAACAGCGAGCAGTACTTC
TRBV18,TRBJ1-4,.,.,CASSQQRVATNEKLFF,TGTGCCAGCTCACAACAAAGAGTTGCAACTAATGAAAAACTGTTTTTT